This passage covers 21 T cell receptor beta chains from one sample sequenced in a study of blood T cell repertoires in COVID-19. The data were produced by immunoSEQ multiplex PCR, yet TCRdb's version contains in-frame clones alone and is incomplete. The repertoire holds roughly 130,000 clones, with roughly 81% as singletons. The sequenced sample consisted of PBMCs or T cells enriched from blood (not recorded which). The receptors originated from a woman aged 45-60 years with acute COVID-19.

The chain couples TRBV19 to TRBJ2-7, with 8 bases lining up with TRBD1. This CDR3 contains 15 residues. CDR1 is LNHDA, CDR2 SQIVND, per germline (reference sequence). Losses at the gene ends were 0 bases for V and 5 bases for J; bases not matched to a gene: 6. CDR3 amino acids: CASSIDLGQGNEQYF. The CDR3 DNA reads as TGTGCCAGTAGTATAGACCTCGGACAGGGTAACGAGCAGTACTTC.

This clone has a single count. The V gene is TRBV3-1 (or the pseudogene TRBV3-2), the J gene TRBJ2-7; 7 bases match TRBD1. The CDR3 is 15 amino acids. From germline, CDR1 is LGHDT and CDR2 YNNKEL (reference sequence). The junction had 7 bases not matched to a gene; V was cut back by 2 bases and J by 3 bases. The CDR3 here is CASSQQGQSGYEQYF. CDR3 coding DNA: TGTGCCAGCAGCCAACAGGGACAGTCAGGCTACGAGCAGTACTTC.

This clone was seen repeatedly, ten times or more. Additional DNA sequences in this sample encode the identical CDR3. Here the CDR3 DNA reads TGCGCCAGCAGCCCAGACCCAGGGAACACTGAAGCTTTCTTT. Protein: CASSPDPGNTEAFF. V usage is TRBV4-1 and J usage is TRBJ1-1; D uncertain. Germline values: CDR1 MGHRA, CDR2 YSYEKL. V was clipped by 4 bases and J by 1 base, with 10 bases between them. This CDR3 contains 14 residues.

V and J are TRBV7-2 and TRBJ2-5; 7 positions agree with TRBD1. This CDR3 is 15 amino acids long. The junction had 10 bases not matched to a gene; V was cut back by 5 bases and J by 4 bases. From germline, CDR1 is SGHTA and CDR2 FQGNSA. The CDR3 loop is CASSRGDRVGETQYF. The CDR3 region has the DNA TGTGCCAGCAGCCGGGGCGACAGGGTTGGAGAGACCCAGTACTTC.

This chain connects TRBV7-6 to TRBJ2-1; D is perhaps TRBD2 (5 bases). Germline values: CDR1 SGHVS, CDR2 FNYEAQ. The CDR3 has 13 amino acids. The ends were cut back, 2 bases at V and 7 bases at J, with 9 bases in the middle. In DNA, the CDR3 is TGTGCCAGCAGCTTAAGTCTAGCAAATGAGCAGTTCTTC. Translated: CASSLSLANEQFF.

Many counts were recorded for this clone. The V and J genes are TRBV9 and TRBJ2-5, with 8 bases lining up with TRBD2. This CDR3 has 14 residues. The V gene end was trimmed by 4 bases and the J gene end by 3 bases; junction bases not matched to a gene: 5. CDR1 is SGDLS, CDR2 YYNGEE, per germline. For the CDR3, the DNA is TGTGCCAGCAGCCGTTCGGGACTAGAAGAGACCCAGTACTTC. This gives the protein CASSRSGLEETQYF.

The rearrangement uses TRBV5-1 and TRBJ1-2, with 9 positions matching TRBD1. The J segment lost 10 bases and the V segment lost 0 bases, leaving 7 bases of the junction unmatched. The CDR3 is made up of 14 amino acids. From germline, CDR1 is SGHRS and CDR2 YFSETQ. CDR3 sequence: CASSLDWGTGPYTF. CDR3 DNA: TGCGCCAGCAGCTTGGACTGGGGGACAGGGCCCTACACCTTC.

The chain uses TRBV29-1 and TRBJ1-5; a possible D gene is TRBD1 (6 bases). The CDR3 has 14 amino acids. V was shortened by 1 base and J by 2 bases, with 9 bases between the two germline ends. CDR1 is SQVTM and CDR2 is ANQGSEA in the germline V gene. The CDR3, as DNA: TGCAGCGTTGAAGGTGGACAGTGCAATCAGCCCCAGCATTTT. Translation: CSVEGGQCNQPQHF.

J is TRBJ2-1 and V is TRBV11-3, with 9 nucleotides matching TRBD2. The CDR3 is 17 residues long. The junction had 5 bases not matched to a gene; V was cut back by 1 base and J by 1 base. Per the germline V gene, CDR1 is SGHNT and CDR2 is YENEEA. The CDR3 region has the DNA TGTGCCAGCAGCTTAGCAGTAGGACTAGCGTCCTACAATGAGCAGTTCTTC. As protein: CASSLAVGLASYNEQFF.

The rearrangement links TRBV6-5 to TRBJ1-3, with D possibly being TRBD1 (5 bases). V was shortened by 6 bases and J by 4 bases, with 13 bases between the two germline ends. The CDR3 totals 14 residues. CDR1 is MNHEY and CDR2 is SVGAGI in the germline V gene. The CDR3 nucleotides are TGTGCCAGCAGGGATCAGGGAGGAGGAAACACCATATATTTT. Its protein is CASRDQGGGNTIYF.

The rearrangement uses TRBV2 and TRBJ2-4; a possible D gene is TRBD1 (5 bases). V gave up 5 bases and J gave up 3 bases, with 20 bases separating them. Looked up from germline, CDR1 is SNHLY and CDR2 is FYNNEI. This CDR3 is 17 amino acids long. This CDR3 is CASSPWGYPTLKNIQYF. The CDR3 DNA reads as TGTGCCAGCAGTCCTTGGGGCTACCCGACACTCAAAAACATTCAGTACTTC.

The V gene is TRBV7-9, the J gene TRBJ1-3, with TRBD1 as a possible D gene (6 bases). V was clipped by 1 base and J by 2 bases, with 15 bases between them. The germline V gene has CDR1 SEHNR and CDR2 FQNEAQ (reference sequence). The CDR3 has 17 residues. CDR3 DNA: TGTGCCAGCAGCTTAGAGTGGGGCACAGGGACTGGAAACACCATATATTTT. Its translation: CASSLEWGTGTGNTIYF.

CDR3 residues: CASSPTGGVNEKLFF. CDR3 DNA sequence: TGTGCCAGCAGTCCTACAGGTGGCGTTAATGAAAAACTGTTTTTT. The chain is built from TRBV9 and TRBJ1-4, with D perhaps matching TRBD1 (5 bases). Germline V gene sequence: CDR1 SGDLS, CDR2 YYNGEE. The V and J ends lost 5 bases and 4 bases respectively, with 15 bases between them. The CDR3 extends over 15 amino acids.

For this clone: Distinct nucleotide sequences in the sample also encode this CDR3. The chain combines TRBV5-8 with TRBJ1-1, with 8 bases fitting TRBD1. The CDR3 length is 15 residues. The germline CDR1 and CDR2 sequences are SGHTS and YDEGEE. Trimming took 1 base from V and 4 from J; bases not matched to a gene: 6. The CDR3 here is CASSLHHRGGTEAFF. CDR3 in DNA: TGTGCCAGCAGCTTGCATCACAGGGGGGGCACTGAAGCTTTCTTT.

The V gene is TRBV11-2, the J gene TRBJ2-7, with D unclear. Looked up from germline, CDR1 is SGHAT and CDR2 is FQNNGV. CDR3 length: 15 residues. Trimming pared 4 bases from V and 0 bases from J, leaving 13 bases between. In DNA form, the CDR3 reads TGTGCCAGCAGCTATAAGTACGTGAGCTCCTACGAGCAGTACTTC. Its translation is CASSYKYVSSYEQYF.

V is TRBV14 and J is TRBJ2-1; D may be TRBD1 (6 bases). Germline lookup yields CDR1 SGHDN and CDR2 FVKESK. CDR3 length: 16 residues. The ends were cut back, 4 bases at V and 4 bases at J, with 17 bases in the middle. CDR3 residues: CASSPPGQLSYNEQFF. The CDR3 DNA is TGTGCCAGCAGCCCACCCGGACAGCTATCATACAATGAGCAGTTCTTC. The full variable domain, rest sourced from reference TRBV14 and TRBJ2-1, is EAGVTQFPSHSVIEKGQTVTLRCDPISGHDNLYWYRRVMGKEIKFLLHFVKESKQDESGMPNNRFLAERTGGTYSTLKVQPAELEDSGVYFCASSPPGQLSYNEQFFGPGTRLTVL.

This chain connects TRBV2 to TRBJ1-6; the match to TRBD1 covers 9 bases. The CDR3 spans 16 residues. V shed 6 bases, J shed 7 bases, and the junction held 10 bases outside the gene matches. Germline CDR1 SNHLY, CDR2 FYNNEI. CDR3 coding DNA: TGTGCCAGCAGATCGGACAGGGGCGCGAGGAATTCACCCCTCCACTTT. Its translation: CASRSDRGARNSPLHF.

CDR3 region: CAISESKAGRSYEQYF. The CDR3 bases are TGTGCCATCAGTGAGTCGAAGGCAGGGAGGTCCTACGAGCAGTACTTC. This chain links TRBV10-3 with TRBJ2-7, with D possibly TRBD2 on 6 matching bases. The V end was cut by 0 bases, the J end by 1 base, with 13 bases between. The CDR3 loop spans 16 amino acids. Germline loops: CDR1 ENHRY, CDR2 SYGVKD.

This rearrangement joins TRBV6-4 to TRBJ2-2; D is unclear. Germline V gene data show CDR1 as MRHNA and CDR2 as SNTAGT. The CDR3 totals 14 residues. With 5 bases removed from V and 1 base from J, the gap between germline ends came to 8 bases. For the CDR3, the DNA is TGTGCCAGCAGTCTAGTGGAGAACACCGGGGAGCTGTTTTTT. This codes for CASSLVENTGELFF.

V is TRBV11-2 and J is TRBJ2-2; TRBD1 matches at 8 bases. The CDR3 spans 15 residues. Germline V gene lookup returns CDR1 SGHAT and CDR2 FQNNGV. Unmatched junction bases numbered 5, after V lost 2 bases and J lost 6 bases. DNA of the CDR3: TGTGCCAGCAGCTTAATCCCGACAGGGGCCGGGGAGCTGTTTTTT. Its protein is CASSLIPTGAGELFF.

The chain is built from TRBV27 and TRBJ2-1; a possible D gene is TRBD1 (6 bases). Deletions cut 5 bases from V and 6 bases from J, with 14 bases between. CDR1 and CDR2 from the germline V gene are MNHEY and SMNVEV (reference sequence). The CDR3 is made up of 14 amino acids. The CDR3 nucleotides are TGTGCCAGCAGTCTTACAGGGACGGGCAATGAGCAGTTCTTC. Its translation: CASSLTGTGNEQFF.